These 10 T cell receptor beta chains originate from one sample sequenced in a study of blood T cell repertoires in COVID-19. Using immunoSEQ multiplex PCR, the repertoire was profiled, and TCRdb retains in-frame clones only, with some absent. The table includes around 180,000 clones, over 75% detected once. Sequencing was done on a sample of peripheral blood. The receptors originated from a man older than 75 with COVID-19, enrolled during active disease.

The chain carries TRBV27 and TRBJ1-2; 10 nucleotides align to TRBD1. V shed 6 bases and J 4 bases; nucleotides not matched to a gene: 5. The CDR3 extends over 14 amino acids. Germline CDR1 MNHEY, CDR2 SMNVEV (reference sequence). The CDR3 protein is CASRRDRGGYGYTF. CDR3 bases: TGTGCCAGCAGGCGGGACAGGGGAGGCTATGGCTACACCTTC.

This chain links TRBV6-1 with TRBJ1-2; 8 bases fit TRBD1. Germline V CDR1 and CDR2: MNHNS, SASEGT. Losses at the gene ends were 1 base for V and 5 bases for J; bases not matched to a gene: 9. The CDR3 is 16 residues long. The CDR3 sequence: CASSEGSAGGSYGYTF. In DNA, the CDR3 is TGTGCCAGCAGTGAAGGATCGGCAGGGGGCTCATATGGCTACACCTTC.

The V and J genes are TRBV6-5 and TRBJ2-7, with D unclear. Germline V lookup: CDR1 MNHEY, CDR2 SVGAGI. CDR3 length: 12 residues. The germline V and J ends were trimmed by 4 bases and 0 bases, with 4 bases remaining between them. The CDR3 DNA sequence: TGTGCCAGCAGTTTGAGCTCCTACGAGCAGTACTTC. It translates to CASSLSSYEQYF.

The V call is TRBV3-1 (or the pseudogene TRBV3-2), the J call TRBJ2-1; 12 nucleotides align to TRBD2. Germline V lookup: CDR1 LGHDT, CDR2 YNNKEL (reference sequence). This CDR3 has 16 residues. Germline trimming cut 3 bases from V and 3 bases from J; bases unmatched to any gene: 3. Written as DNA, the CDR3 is TGTGCCAGCAGCCACCTAGCGGGGGGGGGCTACAATGAGCAGTTCTTC. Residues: CASSHLAGGGYNEQFF.

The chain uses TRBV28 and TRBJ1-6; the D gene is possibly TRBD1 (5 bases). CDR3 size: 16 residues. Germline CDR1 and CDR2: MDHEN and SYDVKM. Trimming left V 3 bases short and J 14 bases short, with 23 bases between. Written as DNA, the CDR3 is TGTGCCAGCAGTTTCGCGACCGACGGGGGTCCCCTCTCCCTCCACTTT. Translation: CASSFATDGGPLSLHF.

The CDR3: CASSPPAGSTNYGYTF. The DNA for the CDR3 is TGTGCCAGCAGCCCGCCCGCAGGTTCGACTAACTATGGCTACACCTTC. The J gene is TRBJ1-2, the V gene TRBV5-4; D gene uncertain. Germline CDR1 reads SGHNT; CDR2 reads YYREEE (reference sequence). The CDR3 loop spans 16 amino acids. V was clipped by 4 bases and J by 0 bases, with 16 bases between them.

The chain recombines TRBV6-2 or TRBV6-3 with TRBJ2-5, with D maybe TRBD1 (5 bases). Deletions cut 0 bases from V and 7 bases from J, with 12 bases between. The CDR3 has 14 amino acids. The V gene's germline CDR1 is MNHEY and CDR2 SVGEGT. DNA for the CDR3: TGTGCCAGCAGTTACTCTCGGGCAGGGCGGACCCAGTACTTC. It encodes CASSYSRAGRTQYF.

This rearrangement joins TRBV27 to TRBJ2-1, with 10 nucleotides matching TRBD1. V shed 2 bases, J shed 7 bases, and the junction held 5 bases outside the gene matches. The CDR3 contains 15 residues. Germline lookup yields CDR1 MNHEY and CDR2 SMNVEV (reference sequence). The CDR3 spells CASSLLGTGENEQFF. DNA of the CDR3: TGTGCCAGCAGTTTACTCGGGACAGGGGAAAATGAGCAGTTCTTC.

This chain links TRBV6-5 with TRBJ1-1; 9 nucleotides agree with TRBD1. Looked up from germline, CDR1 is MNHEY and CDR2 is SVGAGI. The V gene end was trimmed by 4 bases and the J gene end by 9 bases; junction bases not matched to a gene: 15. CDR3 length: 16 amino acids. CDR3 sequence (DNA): TGTGCCAGCAGTTCGAGGACAGGGGCCTCCGGACGTAAAGCTTTCTTT. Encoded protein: CASSSRTGASGRKAFF.

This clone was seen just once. The CDR3, as DNA: TGTGCCAGCTCATCCTACAGGGGCAATCAGCCCCAGCATTTT. Translating gives CASSSYRGNQPQHF. The V and J genes are TRBV18 and TRBJ1-5; weak D call: TRBD1 (6 bases). This CDR3 has 14 amino acids. Germline-derived CDR1 and CDR2 are KGHSH and LQKENI. Trimming stripped 5 bases from V and 2 bases from J, with 10 bases between. Based on the CDR3 plus reference TRBV18 and TRBJ1-5, the full variable domain is NAGVMQNPRHLVRRRGQEARLRCSPMKGHSHVYWYRQLPEEGLKFMVYLQKENIIDESGMPKERFSAEFPKEGPSILRIQQVVRGDSAAYFCASSSYRGNQPQHFGDGTRLSIL.